This T cell receptor (beta chain) came from a study of blood T cell repertoires in COVID-19. Study as a whole: From T cells, B-cell-depleted T cells, or PBMCs came the material, which was cDNA or gDNA.

This study enrolled people aged about 18 to 100 from around 25 US geographic areas. Recovery among Cohort 3 donors was established by two negative PCRs, clearance, or symptom resolution. Germline values: CDR1 MNHGY, CDR2 SVAAGI. V dropped 4 bases and J dropped 3 bases, with 13 bases sitting between them. The CDR3 is made up of 15 amino acids. TCRdb keeps only in-frame clones here, not all; method: immunoSEQ multiplex PCR. This table holds approximately 200,000 clones, approximately 90% found once. The chain joins TRBV6-9 to TRBJ1-5; maybe TRBD1 (5 bases). The TCR sequence derives from a woman aged 25 to 45 who had recovered from COVID-19. The material sequenced was PBMCs or T cells enriched from blood (not recorded which). CDR3 sequence: CASSWSDRVNQPQHF. CDR3 bases: TGTGCCAGCAGTTGGTCCGACAGAGTCAATCAGCCCCAGCATTTT.